The rows below give T cell receptor beta chains drawn from one sample of a study of blood T cell repertoires in COVID-19. Produced via immunoSEQ multiplex PCR; TCRdb's table is partial and in-frame only. The sample carries about 150,000 clones, around 85% recorded once. Input material: peripheral blood. The source of these receptors is an older woman with acute or convalescent COVID-19. CDR3s include the opening cysteine and the closing phenylalanine or tryptophan. The D gene is left open where the match is weak. Clone size, where shown, is once, few, many, or a class for clones that have expanded.

>NA|NA|TRBV12-3/TRBV12-4|TRBJ1-6|13
TGTGCCAGCAGCAGATTCAATAATTCACCCCTCCACTTT
CASSRFNNSPLHF
>NA|NA|TRBV14|TRBJ1-6|15
TGTGCCAGCAGCCAAGACAGGGCAAGCTCTTCACCCCTCCACTTT
CASSQDRASSSPLHF
>TRBD1|NA|TRBV5-1|TRBJ1-6|15
TGCGCCAGCAGCTTGCCTCAGGGGGCGGATTCACCCCTCCACTTT
CASSLPQGADSPLHF
>TRBD2|NA|TRBV27|TRBJ2-1|19
TGTGCCAGCAGGCCCCCGAACGCGGGACTAGCGGGTAGTTCGAATGAGCAGTTCTTC
CASRPPNAGLAGSSNEQFF
>NA|NA|TRBV30|TRBJ1-2|11
TGTGCCTGGAGTTCCGGGGGTGGCTACACCTTC
CAWSSGGGYTF
>TRBD2|once|TRBV6-1|TRBJ2-5|17
TGTGCCAGCAGTGAAGTTGCGGGCCTAGCGGGGAGGGAGACCCAGTACTTC
CASSEVAGLAGRETQYF
>TRBD2|NA|TRBV5-1|TRBJ2-4|12
TGCGCCAGCAGCCCCCGGGAGGGCATTCAGTACTTC
CASSPREGIQYF
>TRBD2|NA|TRBV3-1/TRBV3-2|TRBJ2-5|18
TGTGCCAGCAGCCAAGATAGTCGAAGCGGGGGACACCTCGGGACCCAGTACTTC
CASSQDSRSGGHLGTQYF
>NA|NA|TRBV7-2|TRBJ1-3|15
TGTGCCAGCAGCTTTCACCGAGGGCAAGGAAACACCATATATTTT
CASSFHRGQGNTIYF
>NA|NA|TRBV6-2/TRBV6-3|TRBJ1-5|14
TGTGCCAGCAGTTATGGCAGGCGCAATCAGCCCCAGCATTTT
CASSYGRRNQPQHF
>NA|NA|TRBV6-1|TRBJ2-4|15
TGTGCCAGCAGTGACCCAGGGACAATTAAAAACATTCAGTACTTC
CASSDPGTIKNIQYF
>NA|NA|TRBV9|TRBJ1-1|14
TGTGCCAGCAGCGTAGTTAGAGGGAACACTGAAGCTTTCTTT
CASSVVRGNTEAFF
>NA|few|TRBV29-1|TRBJ1-1|12
TGCAGCGTTTCCAGTGTGAACACTGAAGCTTTCTTT
CSVSSVNTEAFF
>NA|NA|TRBV6-1|TRBJ2-5|15
TGTGCCAGCAGTGACCCGGGATATGGCAAAGAGACCCAGTACTTC
CASSDPGYGKETQYF
>NA|NA|TRBV30|TRBJ2-5|14
TGTGCCTGGAGTGTGGTCCTGAGATCTGAGACCCAGTACTTC
CAWSVVLRSETQYF